These T cell receptor beta chains were read from a single sample in a study of blood T cell repertoires in COVID-19. The table came from immunoSEQ multiplex PCR; TCRdb's copy has only in-frame clones and leaves some out. This table holds roughly 150,000 clones, around 82% found once. The sequenced sample consisted of peripheral blood. All receptors derive from a woman of 80 years or more with active or convalescent COVID-19. Both conserved end residues are part of each CDR3. A D gene is named only where the DNA matches it firmly. Part of the rows lack a size; the others show once, few, many or a class for expanded clones.

j_call,d_call,v_call,clone_size,cdr3_aa,cdr3_nt
TRBJ1-1,TRBD1,TRBV28,-,CASRTGVNTEAFF,TGTGCCAGCAGGACAGGGGTAAACACTGAAGCTTTCTTT
TRBJ1-6,TRBD1,TRBV5-1,-,CASSLDGTGGSPLHF,TGCGCCAGCAGCTTGGACGGGACAGGGGGTTCACCCCTCCACTTT
TRBJ2-1,-,TRBV7-9,few,CASSLTLSGNEQFF,TGTGCCAGCAGCTTAACCCTTTCGGGGAATGAGCAGTTCTTC
TRBJ1-5,TRBD1,TRBV28,-,CASSFWDRSNQPQHF,TGTGCCAGCAGTTTCTGGGACAGGTCCAATCAGCCCCAGCATTTT
TRBJ2-2,TRBD1,TRBV7-3,-,CASSLTGGLGTGELFF,TGTGCCAGCAGCTTGACAGGGGGCTTAGGGACCGGGGAGCTGTTTTTT
TRBJ2-1,TRBD2,TRBV27,-,CASSPTSWYNEQFF,TGTGCCAGCAGTCCGACTAGCTGGTACAATGAGCAGTTCTTC
TRBJ2-3,TRBD2,TRBV9,-,CASSPIGTRNADTQYF,TGTGCCAGCAGCCCGATAGGGACTAGGAATGCAGATACGCAGTATTTT
TRBJ2-5,-,TRBV27,-,CASGETQETQYF,TGTGCCAGCGGGGAGACTCAAGAGACCCAGTACTTC
TRBJ2-7,TRBD1,TRBV9,-,CASSVRGGTGGHEQYF,TGTGCCAGCAGCGTGCGAGGCGGGACAGGGGGACACGAGCAGTACTTC
TRBJ2-3,TRBD2,TRBV18,few,CASSPRLAGSDTQYF,TGTGCCAGCTCACCACGACTAGCGGGATCAGATACGCAGTATTTT
TRBJ1-1,-,TRBV10-3,-,CAIRRGLMNTEAFF,TGTGCCATCCGGCGGGGCCTTATGAACACTGAAGCTTTCTTT
TRBJ2-5,-,TRBV2,-,CASSNQGGEETQYF,TGTGCCAGCAGTAACCAGGGAGGTGAAGAGACCCAGTACTTC
TRBJ2-7,TRBD1,TRBV5-4,-,CASSFRDRAYEQYF,TGTGCCAGCAGCTTCAGAGACAGGGCCTACGAGCAGTACTTC
TRBJ1-4,TRBD1,TRBV5-4,-,CASSFDRGRNEKLFF,TGTGCCAGCAGCTTTGACAGGGGTAGAAACGAAAAACTGTTTTTT
TRBJ1-1,TRBD1,TRBV5-1,-,CASSLGTGGTEAFF,TGCGCCAGCAGCTTGGGGACAGGGGGCACTGAAGCTTTCTTT
TRBJ2-3,TRBD1,TRBV5-4,-,CASSLENRGLVPDTQYF,TGTGCCAGCAGCTTGGAGAACAGGGGGCTCGTCCCAGATACGCAGTATTTT
TRBJ2-1,TRBD1,TRBV5-1,-,CASSTWDRGSYNEQFF,TGCGCCAGCAGCACTTGGGACAGGGGTAGCTACAATGAGCAGTTCTTC
TRBJ2-2,TRBD2,TRBV2,-,CASSRLAGAGELFF,TGTGCCAGCAGCCGACTAGCGGGAGCCGGGGAGCTGTTTTTT
TRBJ2-1,TRBD2,TRBV10-2,-,CASSVTSGEYNEQFF,TGCGCCAGCAGTGTGACTAGCGGAGAGTACAATGAGCAGTTCTTC
TRBJ2-7,-,TRBV7-9,-,CASSHLQGYEQYF,TGTGCCAGCAGCCATTTACAGGGTTACGAGCAGTACTTC
TRBJ2-3,TRBD1,TRBV25-1,-,CASSPGQGVTDTQYF,TGTGCCAGCAGTCCGGGACAGGGGGTGACAGATACGCAGTATTTT
TRBJ2-7,-,TRBV2,-,CASRQGSEYEQYF,TGTGCCAGCAGGCAGGGTTCCGAATACGAGCAGTACTTC
TRBJ2-1,TRBD2,TRBV19,-,CASSIWGRVYNEQFF,TGTGCCAGTAGTATTTGGGGGAGGGTCTACAATGAGCAGTTCTTC
TRBJ2-1,-,TRBV9,once,CASSLRAAGDYNEQFF,TGTGCCAGCAGCCTCCGTGCAGCGGGTGATTACAATGAGCAGTTCTTC
TRBJ2-3,TRBD2,TRBV5-5,once,CASRPSPGLSGSTDTQYF,TGTGCCAGCAGACCTAGTCCGGGACTAAGTGGGAGCACAGATACGCAGTATTTT
TRBJ1-4,-,TRBV5-6,once,CASSWGPAGVEEKLFF,TGTGCCAGCAGCTGGGGGCCCGCTGGGGTAGAAGAAAAACTGTTTTTT
TRBJ1-5,TRBD1,TRBV2,-,CASRGTGIQPQHF,TGTGCCAGCAGAGGGACAGGAATTCAGCCCCAGCATTTT
TRBJ2-1,TRBD2,TRBV7-2,-,CASSPPGLAGGYEQFF,TGTGCCAGCAGCCCACCAGGACTAGCGGGAGGGTATGAGCAGTTCTTC
TRBJ1-5,-,TRBV19,-,CASSISRVEPQHF,TGTGCCAGTAGTATATCCAGGGTTGAGCCCCAGCATTTT
TRBJ1-1,-,TRBV18,few,CASSGRGDTEAFF,TGTGCCAGCTCCGGGAGGGGGGACACTGAAGCTTTCTTT
TRBJ2-1,TRBD2,TRBV5-1,once,CASSSGLVGNEQFF,TGCGCCAGCAGCTCGGGACTAGTGGGGAATGAGCAGTTCTTC
TRBJ2-1,TRBD1,TRBV7-2,-,CASSLGTGQNNEQFF,TGTGCCAGCAGCTTAGGGACAGGGCAAAACAATGAGCAGTTCTTC
TRBJ1-5,TRBD1,TRBV19,-,CASSLTRTGDQPQHF,TGTGCCAGTAGCCTTACCCGAACAGGGGATCAGCCCCAGCATTTT
TRBJ1-1,-,TRBV5-6,-,CASSSETGHNTEAFF,TGTGCCAGCAGCTCAGAGACAGGCCATAACACTGAAGCTTTCTTT
TRBJ2-5,-,TRBV11-1,once,CASSLQWASETQYF,TGTGCCAGCAGCTTACAGTGGGCATCGGAGACCCAGTACTTC
TRBJ2-1,-,TRBV27,-,CASRPGGLGNNEQFF,TGTGCCAGCAGGCCAGGGGGACTCGGAAACAATGAGCAGTTCTTC
TRBJ1-2,-,TRBV5-1,few,CASSLVGEGDYGYTF,TGCGCCAGCAGCTTGGTAGGGGAAGGAGACTATGGCTACACCTTC
TRBJ1-2,-,TRBV19,few,CASITSHKTDSLGYTF,TGTGCCAGTATTACGTCGCATAAGACAGATTCCTTAGGCTACACCTTC
TRBJ2-1,-,TRBV5-4,-,CASSPEVGGSYNEQFF,TGTGCCAGCAGCCCCGAGGTTGGAGGCTCCTACAATGAGCAGTTCTTC
TRBJ2-5,TRBD2,TRBV3-1/TRBV3-2,few,CASSQGLAGAQETQYF,TGTGCCAGCAGCCAGGGACTAGCGGGAGCACAAGAGACCCAGTACTTC
TRBJ1-2,-,TRBV15,-,CATSRDNSNNYGYTF,TGTGCCACCAGCAGAGACAACAGTAATAACTATGGCTACACCTTC
TRBJ2-1,-,TRBV4-2,-,CASSQAVGSHEQFF,TGTGCCAGCAGCCAAGCCGTGGGGAGCCATGAGCAGTTCTTC
TRBJ1-5,-,TRBV18,few,CASSPPTGHPSNQPQHF,TGTGCCAGCTCACCACCGACAGGCCACCCTAGCAATCAGCCCCAGCATTTT
TRBJ2-7,TRBD2,TRBV18,-,CASSPPSGREREQYF,TGTGCCAGCTCACCCCCTAGCGGGAGGGAGCGCGAGCAGTACTTC
TRBJ2-7,-,TRBV2,-,CASSEAGRGYEQYF,TGTGCCAGCAGTGAGGCGGGACGAGGCTACGAGCAGTACTTC
TRBJ2-3,TRBD1,TRBV10-1,-,CASSEEGQGRPDTQYF,TGCGCCAGCAGTGAGGAGGGACAGGGGAGGCCAGATACGCAGTATTTT